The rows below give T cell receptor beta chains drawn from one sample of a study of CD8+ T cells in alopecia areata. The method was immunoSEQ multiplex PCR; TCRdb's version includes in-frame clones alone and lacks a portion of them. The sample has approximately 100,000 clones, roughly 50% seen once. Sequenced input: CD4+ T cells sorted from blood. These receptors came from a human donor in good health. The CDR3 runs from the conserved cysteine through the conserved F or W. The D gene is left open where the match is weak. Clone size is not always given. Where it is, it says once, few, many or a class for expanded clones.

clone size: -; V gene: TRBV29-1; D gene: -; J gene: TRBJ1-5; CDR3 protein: CSVGQGNQPQHF; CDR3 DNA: TGCAGCGTTGGGCAGGGTAATCAGCCCCAGCATTTT
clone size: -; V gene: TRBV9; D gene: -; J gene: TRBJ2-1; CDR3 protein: CASSGTGPPYNEQFF; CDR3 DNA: TGTGCCAGCAGCGGCACGGGACCGCCTTACAATGAGCAGTTCTTC
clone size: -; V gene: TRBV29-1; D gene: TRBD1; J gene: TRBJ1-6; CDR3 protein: CSGRHRGRNSPLHF; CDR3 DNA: TGCAGCGGACGTCACAGGGGGCGAAATTCACCCCTCCACTTT
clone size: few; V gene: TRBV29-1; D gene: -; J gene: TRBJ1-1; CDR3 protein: CSVAGLLNTEAFF; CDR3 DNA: TGCAGCGTTGCGGGGTTGCTGAACACTGAAGCTTTCTTT
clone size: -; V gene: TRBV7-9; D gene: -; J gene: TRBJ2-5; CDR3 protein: CASSLGALGGTQYF; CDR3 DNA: TGTGCCAGCAGCTTAGGGGCCCTAGGAGGGACCCAGTACTTC
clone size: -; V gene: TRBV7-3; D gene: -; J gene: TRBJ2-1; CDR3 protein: CASSSNEQFF; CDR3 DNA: TGTGCCAGCAGCTCGAATGAGCAGTTCTTC
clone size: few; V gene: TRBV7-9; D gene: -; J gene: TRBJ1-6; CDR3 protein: CASSLTGQLSYNSPLHF; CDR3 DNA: TGTGCCAGCAGCCTCACTGGACAACTGTCCTATAATTCACCCCTCCACTTT
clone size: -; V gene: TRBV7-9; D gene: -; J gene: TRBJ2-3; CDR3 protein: CASSPSTDTQYF; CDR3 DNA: TGTGCCAGCAGCCCTAGCACAGATACGCAGTATTTT
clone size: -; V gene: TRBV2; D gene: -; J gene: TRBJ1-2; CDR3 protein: CASSEADDGKNYGYTF; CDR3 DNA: TGTGCCAGCAGTGAGGCCGACGACGGGAAAAACTATGGCTACACCTTC
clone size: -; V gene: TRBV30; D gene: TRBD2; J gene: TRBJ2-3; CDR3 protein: CAWSGKRGVGTDTQYF; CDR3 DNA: TGTGCCTGGAGTGGAAAGCGGGGGGTGGGCACAGATACGCAGTATTTT
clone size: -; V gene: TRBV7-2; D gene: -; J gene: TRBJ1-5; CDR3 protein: CATSQGDSNQPQHF; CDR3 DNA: TGTGCCACCAGTCAGGGAGATAGCAATCAGCCCCAGCATTTT
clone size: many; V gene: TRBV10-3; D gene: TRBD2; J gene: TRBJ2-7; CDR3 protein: CAISPKVGTSLHEQYF; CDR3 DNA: TGTGCCATCTCCCCAAAGGTGGGGACTAGCCTCCACGAGCAGTACTTC
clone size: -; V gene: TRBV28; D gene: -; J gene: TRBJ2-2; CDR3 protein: CASSIGLPGTGELFF; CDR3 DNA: TGTGCCAGCAGCATTGGACTTCCAGGGACCGGGGAGCTGTTTTTT
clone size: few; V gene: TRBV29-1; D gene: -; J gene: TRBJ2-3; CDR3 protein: CSVDGQTDTQYF; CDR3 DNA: TGCAGCGTTGACGGGCAGACAGATACGCAGTATTTT
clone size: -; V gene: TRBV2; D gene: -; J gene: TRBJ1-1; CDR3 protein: CASSGQVPKAFF; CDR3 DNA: TGTGCCAGCAGTGGACAGGTGCCCAAAGCTTTCTTT
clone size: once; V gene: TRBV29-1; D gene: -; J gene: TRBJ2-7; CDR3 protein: CSVGTRGGVPYEQYF; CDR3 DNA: TGCAGCGTCGGGACACGGGGTGGGGTCCCCTACGAGCAGTACTTC
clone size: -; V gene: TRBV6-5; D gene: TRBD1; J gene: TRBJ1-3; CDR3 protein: CASSYDRGRGNTIYF; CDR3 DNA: TGTGCCAGCAGTTACGACAGGGGTCGTGGAAACACCATATATTTT
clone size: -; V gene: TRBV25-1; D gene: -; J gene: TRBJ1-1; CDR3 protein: CASSTRDSGSAFF; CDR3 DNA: TGTGCCAGCAGTACCCGGGACTCCGGGTCTGCTTTCTTT
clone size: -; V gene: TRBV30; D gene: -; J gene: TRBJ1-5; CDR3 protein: CAWSRVVNQPQHF; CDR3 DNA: TGTGCCTGGAGTCGCGTGGTAAATCAGCCCCAGCATTTT
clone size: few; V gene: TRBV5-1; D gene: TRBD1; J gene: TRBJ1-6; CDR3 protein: CASSQTGDNSPLHF; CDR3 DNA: TGCGCCAGCAGCCAGACAGGGGATAATTCACCCCTCCACTTT
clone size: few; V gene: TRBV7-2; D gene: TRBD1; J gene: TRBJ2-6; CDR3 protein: CASSRGQGVGANVLTF; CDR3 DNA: TGTGCCAGCAGCCGGGGACAGGGAGTTGGGGCCAACGTCCTGACTTTC
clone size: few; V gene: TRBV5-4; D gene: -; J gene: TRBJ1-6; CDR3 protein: CASSLVASGWGNSPLHF; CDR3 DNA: TGTGCCAGCAGCTTGGTTGCTTCGGGATGGGGTAATTCACCCCTCCACTTT
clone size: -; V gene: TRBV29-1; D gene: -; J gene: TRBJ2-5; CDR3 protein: CSVGYSQSETQYF; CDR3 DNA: TGCAGCGTTGGGTACAGCCAATCGGAGACCCAGTACTTC
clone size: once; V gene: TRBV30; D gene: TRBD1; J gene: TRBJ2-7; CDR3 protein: CAWSAPGTGFKDEQYF; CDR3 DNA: TGTGCCTGGAGTGCTCCTGGGACAGGGTTTAAGGACGAGCAGTACTTC
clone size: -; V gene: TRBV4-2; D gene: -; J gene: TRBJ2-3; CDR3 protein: CASSPNSIAAARDTQYF; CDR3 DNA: TGTGCCAGCAGCCCCAATTCCATAGCGGCGGCCCGCGATACGCAGTATTTT
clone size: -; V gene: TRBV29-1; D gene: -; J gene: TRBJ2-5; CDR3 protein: CSVVVRGGETQYF; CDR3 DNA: TGCAGCGTTGTTGTTCGGGGTGGGGAGACCCAGTACTTC
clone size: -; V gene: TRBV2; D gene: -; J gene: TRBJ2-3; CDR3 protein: CASSPEEAQYF; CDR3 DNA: TGTGCCAGCAGCCCCGAGGAGGCGCAGTATTTT
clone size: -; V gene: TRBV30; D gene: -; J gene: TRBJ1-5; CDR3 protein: CAWSTGSSNQPQHF; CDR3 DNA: TGTGCCTGGTCGACAGGCAGCAGCAATCAGCCCCAGCATTTT
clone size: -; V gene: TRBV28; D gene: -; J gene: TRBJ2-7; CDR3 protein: CASSRRDAKEQYF; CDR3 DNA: TGTGCCAGCAGTCGGCGGGACGCTAAAGAGCAGTACTTC
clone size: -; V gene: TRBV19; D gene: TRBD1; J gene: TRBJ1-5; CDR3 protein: CAASTGGYSNQPQHF; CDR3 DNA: TGTGCCGCCAGTACAGGGGGCTATAGCAATCAGCCCCAGCATTTT
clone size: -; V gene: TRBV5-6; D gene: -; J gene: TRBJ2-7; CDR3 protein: CASSSAPVWGTYEQYF; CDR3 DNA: TGTGCCAGCAGCTCCGCCCCAGTTTGGGGGACATACGAGCAGTACTTC
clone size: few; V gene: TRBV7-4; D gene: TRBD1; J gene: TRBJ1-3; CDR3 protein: CASSPGTVRGSGNTIYF; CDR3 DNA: TGTGCCAGCAGCCCCGGGACAGTCAGAGGGTCCGGAAACACCATATATTTT
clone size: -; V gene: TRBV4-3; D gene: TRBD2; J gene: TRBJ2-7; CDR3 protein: CASSQDWRGDPLEQYF; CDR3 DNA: TGCGCCAGCAGCCAAGATTGGCGGGGGGACCCGCTCGAGCAGTACTTC
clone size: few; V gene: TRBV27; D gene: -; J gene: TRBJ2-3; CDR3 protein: CASSAPMVRQYF; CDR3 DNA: TGTGCCAGCAGTGCGCCCATGGTTAGGCAGTATTTT
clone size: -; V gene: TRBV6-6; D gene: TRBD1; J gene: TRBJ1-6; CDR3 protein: CASSTLTGFVSPLHF; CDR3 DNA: TGTGCCAGCAGTACACTGACAGGGTTTGTCTCACCCCTCCACTTT
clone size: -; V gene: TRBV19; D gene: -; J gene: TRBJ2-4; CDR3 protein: CASSRGRGPVIQYF; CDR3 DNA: TGTGCCAGTAGTCGGGGCAGGGGACCGGTCATTCAGTACTTC
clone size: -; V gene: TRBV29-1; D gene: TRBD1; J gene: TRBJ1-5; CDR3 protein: CSVGTGNQPQHF; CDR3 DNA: TGCAGCGTCGGGACAGGTAACCAGCCCCAGCATTTT
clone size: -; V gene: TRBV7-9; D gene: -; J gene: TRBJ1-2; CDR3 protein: CASSPRVGYTF; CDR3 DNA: TGTGCCAGCAGCCCTCGGGTGGGCTACACCTTC
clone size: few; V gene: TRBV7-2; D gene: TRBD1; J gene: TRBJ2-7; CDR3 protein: CASSPKTGVGEQYF; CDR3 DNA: TGTGCCAGCAGCCCTAAGACAGGGGTGGGGGAGCAGTACTTC
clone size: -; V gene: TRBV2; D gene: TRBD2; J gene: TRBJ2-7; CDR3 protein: CATRGGSYEQYF; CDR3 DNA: TGTGCCACTCGCGGGGGCTCCTACGAGCAGTACTTC
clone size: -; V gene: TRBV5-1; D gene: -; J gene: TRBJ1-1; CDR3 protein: CASSLTSMGTEAFF; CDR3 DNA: TGCGCCAGCAGCCTGACCTCTATGGGGACTGAAGCTTTCTTT
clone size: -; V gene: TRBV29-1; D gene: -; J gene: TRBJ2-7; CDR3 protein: CSVRYRDGSYEQYF; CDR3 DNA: TGCAGCGTTAGGTATAGGGACGGCTCCTACGAGCAGTACTTC
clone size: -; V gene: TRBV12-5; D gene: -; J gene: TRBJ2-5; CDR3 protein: CASGYAGETQYF; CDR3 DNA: TGTGCTAGTGGTTACGCGGGAGAGACCCAGTACTTC
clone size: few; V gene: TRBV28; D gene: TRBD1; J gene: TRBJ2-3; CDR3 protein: CASSSGAPYRGSTDTQYF; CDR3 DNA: TGTGCCAGCAGTTCAGGGGCCCCTTACAGGGGTAGCACAGATACGCAGTATTTT
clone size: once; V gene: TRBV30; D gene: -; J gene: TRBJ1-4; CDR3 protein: CASTPNRGIGKLFF; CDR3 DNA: TGTGCCTCGACTCCAAATAGAGGAATAGGAAAACTGTTTTTT
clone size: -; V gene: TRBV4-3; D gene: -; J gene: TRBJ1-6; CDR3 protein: CASSQPRGYSPLHF; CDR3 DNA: TGCGCCAGCAGCCAACCAAGAGGGTATTCACCCCTCCACTTT
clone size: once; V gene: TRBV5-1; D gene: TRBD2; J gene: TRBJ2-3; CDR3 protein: CASSLGGGSTDTQYF; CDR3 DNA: TGCGCCAGCAGCTTAGGCGGGGGGAGCACAGATACGCAGTATTTT
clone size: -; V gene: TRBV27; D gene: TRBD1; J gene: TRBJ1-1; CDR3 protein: CASSSQGTGKAEAFF; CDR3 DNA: TGTGCCAGCAGTTCGCAAGGGACAGGGAAGGCTGAAGCTTTCTTT
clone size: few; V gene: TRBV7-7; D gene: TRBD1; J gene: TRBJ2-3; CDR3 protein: CASSLTPDRADTQYF; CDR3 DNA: TGTGCTAGCAGCCTCACCCCTGACAGGGCAGATACGCAGTATTTT
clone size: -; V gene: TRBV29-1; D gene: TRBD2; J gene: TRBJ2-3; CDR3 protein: CSGAPSGGPGNTQYF; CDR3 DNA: TGCAGCGGTGCGCCTAGCGGGGGGCCGGGGAATACGCAGTATTTT
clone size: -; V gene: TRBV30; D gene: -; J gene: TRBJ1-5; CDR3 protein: CAWSEGGNQPQHF; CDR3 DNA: TGTGCCTGGAGTGAAGGGGGCAATCAGCCCCAGCATTTT
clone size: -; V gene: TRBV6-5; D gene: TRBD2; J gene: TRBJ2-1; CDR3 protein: CASRGLAGGMNEQFF; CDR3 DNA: TGTGCCAGCAGAGGACTAGCGGGGGGAATGAATGAGCAGTTCTTC
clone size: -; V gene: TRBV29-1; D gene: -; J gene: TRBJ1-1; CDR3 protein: CSVGRETTEAFF; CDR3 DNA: TGCAGCGTTGGGAGGGAGACCACTGAAGCTTTCTTT
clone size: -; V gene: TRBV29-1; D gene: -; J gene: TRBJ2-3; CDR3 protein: CSVDYSRSGRRDTQYF; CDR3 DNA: TGCAGCGTTGATTATAGTAGGTCGGGCCGTCGGGATACGCAGTATTTT
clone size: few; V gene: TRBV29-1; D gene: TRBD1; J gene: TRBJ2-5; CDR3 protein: CSGDRVVGETQYF; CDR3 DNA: TGCAGCGGGGACAGGGTGGTTGGAGAGACCCAGTACTTC
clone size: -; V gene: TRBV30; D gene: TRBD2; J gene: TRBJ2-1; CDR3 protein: CAWSVVSGNEQFF; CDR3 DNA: TGTGCCTGGAGTGTCGTTAGCGGGAATGAGCAGTTCTTC
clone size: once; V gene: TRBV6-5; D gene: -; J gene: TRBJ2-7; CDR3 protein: CASSYSTQGGYEQYF; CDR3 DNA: TGTGCCAGCAGTTACTCGACGCAGGGCGGCTACGAGCAGTACTTC
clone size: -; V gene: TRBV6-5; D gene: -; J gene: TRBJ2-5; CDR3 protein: CASMGQGGPETQYF; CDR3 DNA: TGTGCCAGCATGGGGCAGGGGGGTCCAGAGACCCAGTACTTC
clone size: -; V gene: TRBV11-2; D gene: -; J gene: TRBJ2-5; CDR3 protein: CASSLGSSKETQYF; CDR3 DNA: TGTGCCAGCAGCTTAGGTAGTAGCAAAGAGACCCAGTACTTC